These 8 T cell receptor beta chains share one sample of origin, sequenced in a study of T cell repertoires in cytomegalovirus infection. Which antigens these TCRs recognize remains unknown. Each CDR3 protein gets one entry after TCRdb re-called the reads with MiXCR. The sample consists of 750,000 to 950,000 distinct CDR3 sequences, 25% to 35% of them appearing once. The starting material was cultured CD8+ T cells from PBMCs, obtained from culture after CMV antigen stimulation. The receptors originated from a human donor in good health (CMV status not recorded). Some clones in this sample may be carry-over from other donors' samples.

This clonotype showed up many times. This chain connects TRBV7-2 to TRBJ2-1, with unresolved D. Germline assignment: CDR1 SGHTA and CDR2 FQGNSA. CDR3 size: 12 residues. The V gene lost 6 bases and the J gene lost 7 bases, with 10 bases spanning the gap. The CDR3 nucleotides read TGTGCCAGCAGTGAGTCGAGGAATGAGCAGTTCTTC. Its translation: CASSESRNEQFF.

This clonotype was picked up many times. The V gene is TRBV6-2 or TRBV6-3, the J gene TRBJ1-5; 8 bases fit TRBD1. The germline V gene has CDR1 MNHEY and CDR2 SVGEGT. Trimming took 2 bases from V and 6 from J; bases not matched to a gene: 6. This CDR3 has 15 amino acids. The CDR3 sequence is CASSYVQGAGQPQHF. DNA of the CDR3: TGTGCCAGCAGTTACGTTCAGGGGGCCGGTCAGCCCCAGCATTTT.

This clonotype was detected only a few times. The chain has TRBV28 and TRBJ1-1; TRBD1 matches 9 bases. CDR1 MDHEN and CDR2 SYDVKM come from the germline V gene. Trimming cost V 5 bases and J 0 bases; bases outside gene matches: 10. This CDR3 has 17 residues. This chain's CDR3 is CASSTRRTGAMNTEAFF. DNA for the CDR3: TGTGCCAGCAGTACTCGAAGGACAGGGGCTATGAACACTGAAGCTTTCTTT.

This clonotype was observed a few times. V gene TRBV29-1 combines with J gene TRBJ2-1, with no clear D. From germline, CDR1 is SQVTM and CDR2 ANQGSEA. This CDR3 is built from 12 residues. Trimming shortened V by 4 bases and J by 6 bases, and 10 bases separated the two germline ends. The CDR3: CSVVPARNEQFF. The CDR3 DNA follows: TGCAGCGTTGTGCCGGCCCGCAATGAGCAGTTCTTC.

There are a few counts of this clonotype. The CDR3 region has the DNA TGTGCCAGCAGCCCCGAATGGGGAAACACCATATATTTT. This translates into CASSPEWGNTIYF. This rearrangement joins TRBV27 to TRBJ1-3; no reliable D call. The CDR3 runs 13 residues. The germline V gene encodes CDR1 MNHEY and CDR2 SMNVEV (reference sequence). Between the trimmed V and J ends, which lost 6 bases and 4 bases, there was a span of 10 bases.

This chain joins TRBV6-5 and TRBJ1-1, with unresolved D. This CDR3 contains 11 residues. The V and J ends lost 7 bases and 6 bases respectively, with 9 bases between them. Germline V gene data show CDR1 as MNHEY and CDR2 as SVGAGI. The CDR3 DNA follows: TGTGCCAGCACCCACGGGGCTGAAGCTTTCTTT. Its protein is CASTHGAEAFF.

This clonotype was counted ten times or more. The genes are TRBV7-2 and TRBJ2-7, with no clear D. V gave up 5 bases and J gave up 7 bases, with 9 bases separating them. CDR1 is SGHTA, CDR2 FQGNSA, per germline. This CDR3 contains 11 residues. CDR3 sequence reads: CASSPSMEQYF. The CDR3 nucleotides are TGTGCCAGCAGCCCATCGATGGAGCAGTACTTC.

This clonotype was picked up a small number of times. The V call is TRBV6-2 or TRBV6-3, the J call TRBJ2-7; 7 nucleotides agree with TRBD2. The CDR3 loop spans 15 amino acids. The V segment lost 4 bases and the J segment 0 bases; nucleotides outside the gene matches: 6. Per the germline V gene, CDR1 is MNHEY and CDR2 is SVGEGT. CDR3 bases: TGTGCCAGCAGTTCGGAGCGGGGCTACTCCTACGAGCAGTACGTC. Translated, it gives CASSSERGYSYEQYV.